This T cell receptor (beta chain) was identified during a study of blood T cell repertoires in COVID-19. The method was immunoSEQ multiplex PCR; TCRdb's version includes in-frame clones alone and lacks a portion of them. The data contain about 400,000 clones, 75% to 90% of them seen just once; the ten biggest clones take up 4.3%. This CDR3 region has 16 residues. CDR1 and CDR2 from the germline V gene are MRHNA and SNTAGT. Trimming pared 2 bases from V and 2 bases from J, leaving 13 bases between. The TCR sequence derives from a woman aged 25 to 45 with acute or convalescent COVID-19. The J gene is TRBJ2-1, the V gene TRBV6-4; D perhaps matches TRBD2 (5 bases). The sequenced sample consisted of peripheral blood. The CDR3 sequence: CASSDGSAGTYNEQFF. The DNA of the CDR3 is TGTGCCAGCAGTGACGGGTCGGCGGGTACCTACAATGAGCAGTTCTTC.